These 32 T cell receptor beta chains were sequenced from one sample in a study of Graves' ophthalmopathy and Graves' hyperthyroidism. Amplification of TCR beta CDR3 regions used RNA transcripts. The first round was an RT-PCR with HTBI primers, and the second round was a multiplex PCR. TCRdb called the multiplex PCR reads again in MiXCR, with one record for every CDR3 protein. The sample carries 620,000 or so distinct CDR3 sequences, around a fifth recorded once. Sequenced input: peripheral blood. The receptors come from a woman under 30 with stable Graves' hyperthyroidism. Some clones in this sample may be carry-over from other donors' samples.

Ten or more counts support this clonotype. The genes are TRBV5-1 and TRBJ2-7, with D perhaps TRBD2 (5 bases). CDR3 length: 16 residues. Trimming removed 0 bases from V and 0 bases from J, with 13 bases in between. CDR1 is SGHRS, CDR2 YFSETQ, per germline. CDR3 nucleotides: TGCGCCAGCAGCTTGGAGTTGAGGGCCCACTCCTACGAGCAGTACTTC. Translated: CASSLELRAHSYEQYF.

A few counts support this clonotype. The chain links TRBV11-2 to TRBJ1-2, with 8 bases matching TRBD1. Germline CDR1 reads SGHAT; CDR2 reads FQNNGV. V trimming: 5 bases; J trimming: 6 bases; junction bases outside the gene matches: 17. The CDR3 runs to 17 residues. The CDR3 DNA is TGTGCCAGCAGCATTACAAGGGATACAGGGGGTATCAATGGCTACACCTTC. Its protein product is CASSITRDTGGINGYTF.

This clonotype was recorded many times. The chain couples TRBV12-3 or TRBV12-4 to TRBJ1-5, with D tentatively TRBD1 (6 bases). The CDR3 loop spans 17 amino acids. V lost 7 bases and J 6 bases, leaving 25 bases between the germline ends. The CDR3 region is CASTGEQVNPRGQPQHF. The CDR3 region has the DNA TGTGCCAGCACCGGGGAGCAGGTCAATCCCAGGGGTCAGCCCCAGCATTTT.

This clonotype was counted ten times or more. The chain recombines TRBV2 with TRBJ2-7; D is unclear. The V gene's germline CDR1 is SNHLY and CDR2 FYNNEI. The V end lost 6 bases, the J end lost 4 bases, and 7 bases lay between the germline ends. This CDR3 has 11 residues. The CDR3, as DNA: TGTGCCAGCAGAACAACATACGAGCAGTACTTC. This sequence encodes CASRTTYEQYF. Drawing the rest from reference TRBV2 and TRBJ2-7, the complete variable domain is EPEVTQTPSHQVTQMGQEVILRCVPISNHLYFYWYRQILGQKVEFLVSFYNNEISEKSEIFDDQFSVERPDGSNFTLKIRSTKLEDSAMYFCASRTTYEQYFGPGTRLTVT.

The rearrangement uses TRBV7-9 and TRBJ2-7, with 7 bases lining up with TRBD1. V was pared by 4 bases and J by 2 bases, with 5 bases of the junction left unmatched. CDR1 and CDR2 from the germline V gene are SEHNR and FQNEAQ (reference sequence). This CDR3 is 14 amino acids long. CDR3 amino acids: CASSSGQLTYEQYF. The CDR3 DNA reads TGTGCCAGCAGCTCGGGACAGCTTACCTACGAGCAGTACTTC.

This clonotype was observed many times. The V and J genes are TRBV30 and TRBJ1-5; no firm D call. Germline assignment: CDR1 GTSNPN and CDR2 SVGIG (reference sequence). Trimming removed 2 bases from V and 6 bases from J, with 14 bases in between. This CDR3 is built from 14 residues. CDR3 sequence (DNA): TGTGCCTGGAGTCGGAGCCACACGGGTCAGCCCCAGCATTTT. Translating it yields CAWSRSHTGQPQHF.

This clonotype was seen repeatedly, ten times or more. The chain uses TRBV28 and TRBJ2-5; a possible D gene is TRBD2 (6 bases). The CDR3 is 17 amino acids. V was pared by 5 bases and J by 1 base, with 20 bases between. The germline gives CDR1 MDHEN, CDR2 SYDVKM. CDR3 in amino acids: CASSGAGTKSLQETQYF. The CDR3 region has the DNA TGTGCCAGCAGTGGCGCGGGAACTAAATCCCTCCAAGAGACCCAGTACTTC. Full variable domain (remainder filled in from reference TRBV28 and TRBJ2-5): DVKVTQSSRYLVKRTGEKVFLECVQDMDHENMFWYRQDPGLGLRLIYFSYDVKMKEKGDIPEGYSVSREKKERFSLILESASTNQTSMYLCASSGAGTKSLQETQYFGPGTRLLVL.

This clonotype was detected ten times or more. This chain links TRBV6-5 with TRBJ1-1; D is undetermined. Germline V gene sequence: CDR1 MNHEY, CDR2 SVGAGI. V was trimmed by 6 bases and J by 5 bases, leaving 13 bases between them. This CDR3 contains 13 residues. The CDR3 DNA is TGTGCCAGCAGCCCCCCAGGTGGGACTGAAGCTTTCTTT. It specifies CASSPPGGTEAFF.

The genes are TRBV9 and TRBJ2-4, with D possibly TRBD2 on 6 matching bases. This CDR3 has 15 residues. The ends were cut back, 2 bases at V and 2 bases at J, with 11 bases in the middle. Looked up from germline, CDR1 is SGDLS and CDR2 is YYNGEE. The CDR3 nucleotides are TGTGCCAGCAGCGTTGGGCGGGGAACCAAAAACATTCAGTACTTC. It specifies CASSVGRGTKNIQYF.

A few counts support this clonotype. Written as DNA, the CDR3 is TGCGCCAGCAGCGTAGACAGTACCAAAAACATTCAGTACTTC. This translates into CASSVDSTKNIQYF. The V gene is TRBV5-1, the J gene TRBJ2-4, with D possibly matching TRBD1 (5 bases). The V and J ends lost 4 bases and 2 bases respectively, with 10 bases between them. The CDR3 totals 14 residues. Germline V gene data show CDR1 as SGHRS and CDR2 as YFSETQ.

CDR3 DNA: TGTGCCAGCTCAGTGGACAGGGGGACCGATCAGCCCCAGCATTTT. Its translation is CASSVDRGTDQPQHF. The chain has TRBV18 and TRBJ1-5; TRBD1 matches 10 bases. Germline V gives CDR1 KGHSH, CDR2 LQKENI. V was pared by 5 bases and J by 5 bases, with 6 bases of the junction left unmatched. The CDR3 loop spans 15 amino acids.

Many counts were recorded for this clonotype. CDR3 residues: CASSPTRTEVYEQYF. In DNA form, the CDR3 reads TGCGCCAGCAGCCCTACCCGGACAGAAGTCTACGAGCAGTACTTC. The chain joins TRBV4-1 to TRBJ2-7, with TRBD1 as a possible D gene (6 bases). V shed 4 bases and J shed 3 bases, with 16 bases lying between them. CDR1 and CDR2 (germline): MGHRA, YSYEKL. CDR3 length equals 15 residues.

V and J are TRBV24-1 and TRBJ2-7; D tentatively fits TRBD1 or TRBD2 (5 bases each). The CDR3 length is 15 residues. Germline V gene sequence: CDR1 KGHDR, CDR2 SFDVKD. Between the trimmed V and J ends, which lost 4 bases and 0 bases, there was a span of 12 bases. The CDR3 reads CATSEWDGFSYEQYF. CDR3 nucleotides: TGTGCCACCAGTGAATGGGACGGCTTCTCCTACGAGCAGTACTTC.

In its sample, this clonotype was seen a few times. The gene calls are TRBV13 and TRBJ2-7; D ambiguous. V was trimmed by 0 bases and J by 2 bases, leaving 11 bases between them. The CDR3 runs to 15 residues. Germline CDR1 PRHDT, CDR2 FYEKMQ (reference sequence). This CDR3 is CASSLGLTPTYEQYF. CDR3 bases: TGTGCCAGCAGCTTAGGATTGACACCGACCTACGAGCAGTACTTC.

The chain recombines TRBV5-6 with TRBJ2-7, with D maybe TRBD1 (6 bases). The CDR3 totals 14 residues. Germline CDR1 is SGHDT and CDR2 is YYEEEE. V was shortened by 2 bases and J by 6 bases, with 15 bases between the two germline ends. The CDR3 DNA is TGTGCCAGCAGCTTTACACAGGGATTAGGCGAGCAGTACTTC. Translating gives CASSFTQGLGEQYF.

This clonotype showed up many times. The chain joins TRBV20-1 to TRBJ1-1; possible D gene TRBD1, 6 bases. The CDR3 spans 15 residues. Trimming took off 0 bases at V and 3 bases at J, with 14 bases between the two ends. The V gene's germline CDR1 is DFQATT and CDR2 SNEGSKA (reference sequence). For the CDR3, the DNA is TGCAGTGCTAGAGATCGGGCAGGGGTGCACACTGAAGCTTTCTTT. It is translated as CSARDRAGVHTEAFF.

This clonotype was counted many times. As DNA, the CDR3 is TGCAGCGTTGGACAGTTTACCGGGGAGCTGTTTTTT. Protein product: CSVGQFTGELFF. This chain uses TRBV29-1 with TRBJ2-2; perhaps TRBD1 as D (5 bases). The CDR3 is made up of 12 amino acids. Germline CDR1 and CDR2: SQVTM and ANQGSEA. Trimming shortened V by 4 bases and J by 5 bases, and 8 bases separated the two germline ends.

This clonotype has ten or more counts. The chain recombines TRBV7-2 with TRBJ1-1, with 8 bases that match TRBD1. CDR1 and CDR2 from the germline V gene are SGHTA and FQGNSA. This CDR3 has 14 amino acids. V dropped 5 bases and J dropped 4; count of bases not matched to a gene: 6. CDR3 sequence (DNA): TGTGCCAGCAGCGATGACAGGGGATCCACTGAAGCTTTCTTT. It encodes CASSDDRGSTEAFF.

There are a few counts of this clonotype. The chain is built from TRBV6-1 and TRBJ1-1, with D possibly TRBD1 on 5 matching bases. This CDR3 is built from 12 residues. Trimming left V 7 bases short and J 1 base short, with 7 bases between. In germline, CDR1 is MNHNS, CDR2 SASEGT. CDR3 nucleotides: TGTGCCAGCACCGGGGCGAACACTGAAGCTTTCTTT. It encodes CASTGANTEAFF.

The chain employs TRBV11-2 and TRBJ2-7; TRBD1 aligns across 8 bases. Looked up from germline, CDR1 is SGHAT and CDR2 is FQNNGV. V gave up 4 bases and J gave up 3 bases; unmatched junction bases: 8. The CDR3 is 15 amino acids. The CDR3 DNA reads TGTGCCAGCAGCTCCCTGGACAGGGATTACTACGAGCAGTACTTC. The encoded protein is CASSSLDRDYYEQYF.

The chain recombines TRBV11-2 with TRBJ1-1; D gene uncertain. Germline CDR1 reads SGHAT; CDR2 reads FQNNGV. The CDR3 is made up of 11 amino acids. Trimming took off 0 bases at V and 10 bases at J, with 6 bases between the two ends. The chain's CDR3 is CASSLERRAFF. The CDR3 DNA sequence: TGTGCCAGCAGCTTAGAGCGACGAGCTTTCTTT.

The table lists this clonotype with many counts. V is TRBV6-5 and J is TRBJ2-2, with D possibly being TRBD1 or TRBD2 (5 bases each). Germline V lookup: CDR1 MNHEY, CDR2 SVGAGI. The CDR3 loop spans 14 amino acids. Trimming pared 0 bases from V and 4 bases from J, leaving 6 bases between. The CDR3 sequence is CASSYSRGTGELFF. The CDR3 bases are TGTGCCAGCAGTTACTCGAGGGGCACCGGGGAGCTGTTTTTT.

This chain connects TRBV7-2 to TRBJ2-7, with 9 bases matching TRBD1. This CDR3 spans 14 amino acids. Germline CDR1 reads SGHTA; CDR2 reads FQGNSA. J was trimmed by 5 bases and V by 6 bases; bases with no gene match: 8. CDR3 sequence (DNA): TGTGCCAGCAGTCCGGGACAGGGTAAGAACGAGCAGTACTTC. It yields the protein CASSPGQGKNEQYF.

This clonotype was counted many times. With a much larger clone just one base away, this may be a read error. The rearrangement links TRBV6-1 to TRBJ1-2; the match to TRBD1 covers 9 bases. The V and J ends lost 1 base and 6 bases, in that order; junction bases with no gene match: 0. The CDR3 is 13 residues long. From germline, CDR1 is MNHNS and CDR2 SASEGT. CDR3 in amino acids: CASSEGTGDGYTF. CDR3 bases: TGTGCCAGCAGTGAAGGGACAGGGGATGGCTACACCTTC.

The chain recombines TRBV6-2 or TRBV6-3 with TRBJ2-7; the match to TRBD1 covers 9 bases. Germline V gene lookup returns CDR1 MNHEY and CDR2 SVGEGT. The CDR3 length is 19 residues. V lost 3 bases to trimming and J lost 3 bases; unmatched junction nucleotides: 18. The CDR3 is CASSYLPSIAGTGYYEQYF. The CDR3 DNA is TGTGCCAGCAGTTATTTGCCCTCAATCGCCGGGACAGGGTACTACGAGCAGTACTTC.

The gene calls are TRBV2 and TRBJ1-1, with TRBD1 matching 9 bases. Germline assignment: CDR1 SNHLY and CDR2 FYNNEI. J was trimmed by 0 bases and V by 5 bases; bases with no gene match: 7. This CDR3 has 16 amino acids. The CDR3 DNA is TGTGCCAGCAGTTCAGGGACAGGGTTTTTGAACACTGAAGCTTTCTTT. Translated: CASSSGTGFLNTEAFF.

This clonotype occurred many times. The gene calls are TRBV15 and TRBJ1-2; possibly TRBD1 for D (5 bases). The CDR3 sequence is 14 residues long. V lost 0 bases and J lost 6, with 11 bases in between. Germline CDR1 reads LNHNV; CDR2 reads YYDKDF (reference sequence). In DNA form, the CDR3 reads TGTGCCACCAGCAGAGATTTGAGGGGCGATGGCTACACCTTC. This translates into CATSRDLRGDGYTF.

This clonotype was recorded many times. The chain is built from TRBV3-1 and TRBJ2-2; 10 bases match TRBD2. Germline V lookup: CDR1 LGHDT, CDR2 YNNKEL (reference sequence). The CDR3 has 16 amino acids. J gave up 7 bases and V 6 bases, and 11 bases lay outside the gene matches. This CDR3 reads CASSLRTSGRGGELFF. The CDR3 coding sequence is TGTGCCAGCAGTCTCCGGACTAGCGGTAGGGGCGGGGAGCTGTTTTTT.

There are many counts of this clonotype. V is TRBV9 and J is TRBJ2-7; D possibly corresponds to TRBD2 (5 bases). V was clipped by 2 bases and J by 2 bases, with 11 bases between them. In germline, CDR1 is SGDLS, CDR2 YYNGEE. The CDR3 sequence is 14 residues long. CDR3 nucleotides: TGTGCCAGCAGCGTCGGGGATTTAGCCTACGAGCAGTACTTC. Its protein product is CASSVGDLAYEQYF.

This clonotype was detected ten times or more. J is TRBJ2-7 and V is TRBV7-9; D ambiguous. Germline V CDR1 and CDR2: SEHNR, FQNEAQ (reference sequence). The CDR3 sequence is 13 residues long. V shed 5 bases and J shed 2 bases, with 10 bases lying between them. The chain's CDR3 is CASSPYPTYEQYF. The CDR3 bases are TGTGCCAGCAGCCCTTACCCTACCTACGAGCAGTACTTC.

This clonotype was observed many times. The rearrangement uses TRBV6-1 and TRBJ2-7, with TRBD1 identical over 7 bases. The V gene end was trimmed by 5 bases and the J gene end by 2 bases; junction bases not matched to a gene: 6. CDR3 length equals 14 residues. Germline V gene lookup returns CDR1 MNHNS and CDR2 SASEGT. As DNA, the CDR3 is TGTGCCAGCAGTCCGGGACAGAAAGCCTACGAGCAGTACTTC. Translating gives CASSPGQKAYEQYF.

This clonotype was counted at least ten times. The rearrangement joins TRBV12-5 to TRBJ2-6; no clear D gene. Trimming left V 0 bases short and J 4 bases short, with 16 bases between. CDR1 LGHNT and CDR2 FRNRAP come from the germline V gene. The length of the CDR3 is 18 residues. In DNA form, the CDR3 reads TGTGCTAGTGGTTTGGTACCTACCAACAAATTGGGGGCCAACGTCCTGACTTTC. Encoded protein: CASGLVPTNKLGANVLTF. The entire variable domain, with the rest obtained from reference TRBV12-5 and TRBJ2-6, is as follows: DARVTQTPRHKVTEMGQEVTMRCQPILGHNTVFWYRQTMMQGLELLAYFRNRAPLDDSGMPKDRFSAEMPDATLATLKIQPSEPRDSAVYFCASGLVPTNKLGANVLTFGAGSRLTVL.